These 4 T cell receptor beta chains were sequenced from one sample in a study of T cells in Graves' hyperthyroidism and ophthalmopathy. From RNA transcripts, TCR beta CDR3 regions were amplified. The TCR CDR3 was amplified in a first-round RT-PCR using the HTBI primer set. TCRdb reanalysed the multiplex PCR reads using MiXCR and keeps one entry per CDR3 protein. The repertoire holds roughly 400,000 distinct CDR3 sequences, with roughly an eighth as singletons. Sequences were obtained from blood. These receptors were taken from a man in his fifties or sixties with Graves' ophthalmopathy.

This clonotype showed up many times. This rearrangement joins TRBV7-9 to TRBJ2-3; unclear D gene. Germline values: CDR1 SEHNR, CDR2 FQNEAQ (reference sequence). Deletions cut 8 bases from V and 4 bases from J, with 16 bases between. There are 14 residues in the CDR3. As DNA, the CDR3 is TGTGCCAGCGGAAAGACGGAAAAACCAGATACGCAGTATTTT. It encodes CASGKTEKPDTQYF.

At least ten counts were recorded for this clonotype. The rearrangement uses TRBV6-1 and TRBJ2-1; D is possibly TRBD2 (7 bases). Germline values: CDR1 MNHNS, CDR2 SASEGT. Trimming stripped 5 bases from V and 8 bases from J, with 22 bases between. This CDR3 spans 16 amino acids. The CDR3 loop reads CASSKIWERGQDEQFF. CDR3 in DNA: TGTGCCAGCAGTAAGATCTGGGAGCGGGGACAAGATGAGCAGTTCTTC.

Ten or more counts support this clonotype. V gene TRBV27 combines with J gene TRBJ2-7, with TRBD2 identical over 8 bases. Germline-derived CDR1 and CDR2 are MNHEY and SMNVEV (reference sequence). The CDR3 loop spans 15 amino acids. V was pared by 5 bases and J by 3 bases, with 9 bases of the junction left unmatched. The CDR3 DNA follows: TGTGCCAGCAGTCCGGGAACTAGCGGTGGCTACGAGCAGTACTTC. This encodes CASSPGTSGGYEQYF.

About this clonotype: At one end, the junction sequence differs from germline, possibly due to a read error. The chain has TRBV7-7 and TRBJ2-7; TRBD2 is a possible D gene (5 bases). The germline V gene encodes CDR1 SSHAT and CDR2 FNYEAQ (reference sequence). There are 15 residues in the CDR3. Here the CDR3 DNA reads TGTGCTAGCAGCTTACGTGCGGGTTTCTCCTACGAGCAGTACTTC. It translates to CASSLRAGFSYEQYF.